The sequence of this TCR beta chain was determined in a study of T cell changes during pregnancy in multiple sclerosis (dated by TCRdb to between 2019 and 2020). For context, the study as a whole: The study looked at changes in the T cell repertoire across pregnancy in women with multiple sclerosis.

From the germline V gene (reference sequence), CDR1 is SGHNT and CDR2 is YYREEE. Germline trimming: 2 bases from V, 10 bases from J; junction bases outside gene matches: 8. The CDR3 goes from the cysteine to the phenylalanine over 15 residues. Kept here is only the CDR3 DNA, which spans 45 bases and is read in frame from base 1. This clone was seen more than once but under ten times. Which antigen it targets is not known. Base qualities were left out, and no much larger clone turns up one base away. Library generation was performed with the immunoSEQ multiplex PCR assay. TCRdb carries this immuneACCESS record with in-frame sequences only. Its versions omit some clonotypes, under half of them owing to an unresolved V gene in the studies checked, with the rest unexplained. For this sample the table gives 77,000 or so clones, of which just under 95% were detected only once. Jointly, the top ten make up 0.65% to 0.75% of the sample.

The chain uses TRBV5-4 and TRBJ1-6; a stretch of 8 junction bases matches TRBD1. The TCR comes from a female donor in good health, enrolled as a control in a pregnancy study. The material was peripheral blood, obtained in the second trimester of pregnancy. The CDR3 sequence is CASSLQGVEWSPLHF. The nucleotide sequence reads TGTGCCAGCAGCTTACAGGGGGTAGAATGGTCACCCCTCCACTTT. With all but the CDR3 taken from the reference TRBV5-4 and TRBJ1-6 genes, the full variable domain is: ETGVTQSPTHLIKTRGQQVTLRCSSQSGHNTVSWYQQALGQGPQFIFQYYREEENGRGNFPPRFSGLQFPNYSSELNVNALELDDSALYLCASSLQGVEWSPLHFGNGTRLTVT.